Frequency places the clone carrying this T cell receptor (beta chain) as medium-sized. Its antigen is still unknown. The CCR7+ PD-1- TIGIT- phenotype marked stem-like memory CD8+ T cells (TSTEM). This CDR3 region has 14 residues. The V gene's germline CDR1 is KGHSH and CDR2 LQKENI. These data belong to a study of human CD8 memory T cell subsets. Study results and limitations: Stem-like memory and precursor exhausted T cell repertoires had very little in common with each other. The chains that were sequenced in this study were only T cell receptor beta chains.

The authors made TCR beta libraries using UMI-labeled 5' RACE. TCRdb re-called the 5' RACE reads; every CDR3 protein appears as one record, without DNA. The sample is made up of some 10,000 distinct CDR3 sequences, and the top ten hold roughly 20% of it. Sequencing input: CD8+ stem-like memory T cells (TSCM and TCM) sorted from PBMCs. Sample subset: stem-like memory CD8 T cells (TSTEM), CCR7+ PD-1- TIGIT-. The gene calls are TRBV18 and TRBJ1-6; the D gene TCRdb calls, TRBD1, cannot be checked with no DNA. This receptor was identified in a human donor in good health. The CDR3 spells CASRLTGDNSPLHF.